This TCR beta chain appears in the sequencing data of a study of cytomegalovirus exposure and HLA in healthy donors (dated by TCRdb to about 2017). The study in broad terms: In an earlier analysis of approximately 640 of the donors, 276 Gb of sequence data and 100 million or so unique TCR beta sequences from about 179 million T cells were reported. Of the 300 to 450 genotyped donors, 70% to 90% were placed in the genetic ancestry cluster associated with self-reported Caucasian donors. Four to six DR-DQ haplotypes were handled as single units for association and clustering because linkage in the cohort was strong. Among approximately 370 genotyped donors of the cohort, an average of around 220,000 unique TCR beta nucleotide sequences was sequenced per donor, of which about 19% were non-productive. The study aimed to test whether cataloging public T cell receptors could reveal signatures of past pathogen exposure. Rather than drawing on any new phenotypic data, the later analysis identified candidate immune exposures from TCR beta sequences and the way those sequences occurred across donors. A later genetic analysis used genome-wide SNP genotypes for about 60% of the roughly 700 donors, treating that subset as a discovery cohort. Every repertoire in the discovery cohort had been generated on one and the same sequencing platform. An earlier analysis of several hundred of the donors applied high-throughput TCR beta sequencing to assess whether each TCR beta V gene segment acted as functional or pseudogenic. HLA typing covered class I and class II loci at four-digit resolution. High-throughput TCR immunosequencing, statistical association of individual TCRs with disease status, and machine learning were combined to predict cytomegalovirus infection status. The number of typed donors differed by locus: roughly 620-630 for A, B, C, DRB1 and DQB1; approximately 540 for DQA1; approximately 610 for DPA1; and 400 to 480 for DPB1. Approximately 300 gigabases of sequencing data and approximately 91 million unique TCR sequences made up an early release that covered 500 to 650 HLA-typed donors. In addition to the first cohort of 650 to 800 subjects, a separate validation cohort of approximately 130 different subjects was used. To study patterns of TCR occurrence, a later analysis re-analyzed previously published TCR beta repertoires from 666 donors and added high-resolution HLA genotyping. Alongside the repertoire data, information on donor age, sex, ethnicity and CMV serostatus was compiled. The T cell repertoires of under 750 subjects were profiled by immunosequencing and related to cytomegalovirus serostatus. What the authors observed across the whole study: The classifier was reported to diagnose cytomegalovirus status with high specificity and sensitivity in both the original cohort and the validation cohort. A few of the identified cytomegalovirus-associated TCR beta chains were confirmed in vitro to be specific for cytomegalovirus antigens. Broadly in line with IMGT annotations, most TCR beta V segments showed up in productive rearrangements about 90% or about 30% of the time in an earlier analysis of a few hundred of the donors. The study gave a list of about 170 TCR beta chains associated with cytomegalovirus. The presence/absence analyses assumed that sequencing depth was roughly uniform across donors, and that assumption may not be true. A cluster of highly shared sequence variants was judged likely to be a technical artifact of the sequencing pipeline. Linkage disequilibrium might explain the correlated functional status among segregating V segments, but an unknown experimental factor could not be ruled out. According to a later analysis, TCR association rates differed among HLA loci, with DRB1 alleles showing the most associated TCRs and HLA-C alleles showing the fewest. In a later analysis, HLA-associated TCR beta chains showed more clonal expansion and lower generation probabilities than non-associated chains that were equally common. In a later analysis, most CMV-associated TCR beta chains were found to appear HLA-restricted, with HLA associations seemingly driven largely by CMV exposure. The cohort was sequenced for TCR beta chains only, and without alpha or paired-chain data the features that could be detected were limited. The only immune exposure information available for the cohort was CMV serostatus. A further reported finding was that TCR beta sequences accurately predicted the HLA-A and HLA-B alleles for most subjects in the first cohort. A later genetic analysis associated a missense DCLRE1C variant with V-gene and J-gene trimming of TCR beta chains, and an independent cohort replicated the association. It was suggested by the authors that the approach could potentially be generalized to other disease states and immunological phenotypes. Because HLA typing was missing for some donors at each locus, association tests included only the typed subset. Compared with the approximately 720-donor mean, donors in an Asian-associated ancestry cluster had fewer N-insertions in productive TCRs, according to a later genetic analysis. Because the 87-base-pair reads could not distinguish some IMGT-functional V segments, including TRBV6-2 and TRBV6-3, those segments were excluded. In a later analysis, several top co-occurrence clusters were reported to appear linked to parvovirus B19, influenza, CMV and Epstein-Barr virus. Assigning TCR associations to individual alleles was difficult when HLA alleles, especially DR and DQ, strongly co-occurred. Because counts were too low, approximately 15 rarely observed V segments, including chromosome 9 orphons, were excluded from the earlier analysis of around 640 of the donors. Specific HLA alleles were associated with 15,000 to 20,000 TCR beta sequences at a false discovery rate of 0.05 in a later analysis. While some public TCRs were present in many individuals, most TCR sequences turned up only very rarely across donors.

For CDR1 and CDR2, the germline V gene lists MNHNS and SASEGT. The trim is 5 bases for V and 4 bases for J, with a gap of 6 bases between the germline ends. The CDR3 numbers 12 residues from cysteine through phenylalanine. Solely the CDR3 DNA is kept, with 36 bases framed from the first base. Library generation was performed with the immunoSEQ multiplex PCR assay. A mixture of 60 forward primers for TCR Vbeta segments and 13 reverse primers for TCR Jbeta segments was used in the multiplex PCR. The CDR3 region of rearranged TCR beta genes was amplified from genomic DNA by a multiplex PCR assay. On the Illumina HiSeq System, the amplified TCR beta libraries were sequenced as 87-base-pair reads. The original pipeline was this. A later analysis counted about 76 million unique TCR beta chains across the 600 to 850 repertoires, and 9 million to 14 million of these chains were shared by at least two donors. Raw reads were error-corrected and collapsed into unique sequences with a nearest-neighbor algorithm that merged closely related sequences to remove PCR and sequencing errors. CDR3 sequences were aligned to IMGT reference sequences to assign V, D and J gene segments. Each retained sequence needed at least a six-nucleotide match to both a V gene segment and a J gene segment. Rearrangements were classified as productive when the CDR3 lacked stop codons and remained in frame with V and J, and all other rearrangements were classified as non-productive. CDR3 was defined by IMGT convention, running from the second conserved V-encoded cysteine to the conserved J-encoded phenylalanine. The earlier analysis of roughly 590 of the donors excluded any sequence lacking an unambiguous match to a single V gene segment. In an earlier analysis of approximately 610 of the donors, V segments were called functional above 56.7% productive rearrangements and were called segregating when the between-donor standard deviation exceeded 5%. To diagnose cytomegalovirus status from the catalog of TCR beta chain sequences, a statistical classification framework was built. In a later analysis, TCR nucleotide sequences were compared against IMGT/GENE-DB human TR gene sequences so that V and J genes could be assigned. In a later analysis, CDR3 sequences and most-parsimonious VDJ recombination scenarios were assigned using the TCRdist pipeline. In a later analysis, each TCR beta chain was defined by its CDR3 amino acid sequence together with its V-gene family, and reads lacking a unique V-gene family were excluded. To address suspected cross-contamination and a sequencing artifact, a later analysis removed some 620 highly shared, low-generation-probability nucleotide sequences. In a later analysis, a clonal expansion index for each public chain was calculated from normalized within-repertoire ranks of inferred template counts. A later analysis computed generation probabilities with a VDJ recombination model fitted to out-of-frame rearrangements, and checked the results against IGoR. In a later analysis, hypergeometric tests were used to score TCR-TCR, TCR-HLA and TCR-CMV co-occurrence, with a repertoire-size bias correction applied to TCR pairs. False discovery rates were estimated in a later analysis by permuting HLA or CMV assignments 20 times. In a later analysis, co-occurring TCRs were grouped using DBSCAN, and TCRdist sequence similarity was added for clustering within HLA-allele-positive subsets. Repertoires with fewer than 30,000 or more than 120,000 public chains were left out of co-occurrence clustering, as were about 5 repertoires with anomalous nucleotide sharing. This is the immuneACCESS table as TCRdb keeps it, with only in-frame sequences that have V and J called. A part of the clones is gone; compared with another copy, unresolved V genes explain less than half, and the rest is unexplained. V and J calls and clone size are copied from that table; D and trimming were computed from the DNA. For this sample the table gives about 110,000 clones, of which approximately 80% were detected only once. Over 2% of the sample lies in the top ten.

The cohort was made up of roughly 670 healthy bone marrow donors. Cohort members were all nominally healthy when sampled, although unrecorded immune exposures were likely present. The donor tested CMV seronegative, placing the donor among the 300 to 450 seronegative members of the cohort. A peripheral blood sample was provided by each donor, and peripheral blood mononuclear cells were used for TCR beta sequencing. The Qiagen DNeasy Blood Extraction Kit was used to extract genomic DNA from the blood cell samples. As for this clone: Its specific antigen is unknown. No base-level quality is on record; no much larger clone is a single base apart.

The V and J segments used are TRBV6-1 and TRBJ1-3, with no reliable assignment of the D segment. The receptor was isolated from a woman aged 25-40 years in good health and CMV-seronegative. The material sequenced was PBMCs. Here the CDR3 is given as CASSHIGNTIYF. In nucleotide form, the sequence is TGTGCCAGCAGTCACATCGGAAACACCATATATTTT.